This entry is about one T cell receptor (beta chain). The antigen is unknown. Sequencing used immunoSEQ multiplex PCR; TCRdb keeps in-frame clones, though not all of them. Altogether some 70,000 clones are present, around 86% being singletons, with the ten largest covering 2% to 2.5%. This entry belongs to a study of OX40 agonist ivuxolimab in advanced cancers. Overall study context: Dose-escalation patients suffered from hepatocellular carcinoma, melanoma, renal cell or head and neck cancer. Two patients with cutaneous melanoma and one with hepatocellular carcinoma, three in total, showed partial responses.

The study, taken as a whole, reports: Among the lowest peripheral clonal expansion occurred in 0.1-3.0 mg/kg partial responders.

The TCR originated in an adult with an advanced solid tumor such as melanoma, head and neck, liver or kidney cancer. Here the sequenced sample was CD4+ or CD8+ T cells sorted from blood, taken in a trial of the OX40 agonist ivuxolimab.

CDR3 region: CASILQGTEAFF. As DNA, the CDR3 is TGTGCCAGCATTCTCCAGGGAACTGAAGCTTTCTTT. The chain combines TRBV2 with TRBJ1-1; tentative D call: TRBD1 (5 bases). The V gene lost 7 bases and the J gene lost 5 bases, with 11 bases spanning the gap. The germline V gene has CDR1 SNHLY and CDR2 FYNNEI. CDR3 size: 12 residues.